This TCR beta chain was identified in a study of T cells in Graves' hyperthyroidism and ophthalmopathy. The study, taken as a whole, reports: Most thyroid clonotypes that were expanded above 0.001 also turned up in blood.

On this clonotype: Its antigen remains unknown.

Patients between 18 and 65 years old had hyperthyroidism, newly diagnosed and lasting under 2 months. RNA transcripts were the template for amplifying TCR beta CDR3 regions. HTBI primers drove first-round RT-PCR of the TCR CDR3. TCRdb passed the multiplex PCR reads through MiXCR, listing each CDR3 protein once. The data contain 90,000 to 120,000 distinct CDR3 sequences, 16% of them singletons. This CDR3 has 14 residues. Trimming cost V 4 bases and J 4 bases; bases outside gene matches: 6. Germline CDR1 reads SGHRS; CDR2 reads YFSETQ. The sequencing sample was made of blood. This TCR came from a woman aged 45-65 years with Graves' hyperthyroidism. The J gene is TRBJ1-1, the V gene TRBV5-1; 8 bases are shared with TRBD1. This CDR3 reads CASSGTGGGTEAFF. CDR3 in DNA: TGCGCCAGCAGCGGTACAGGGGGAGGCACTGAAGCTTTCTTT.